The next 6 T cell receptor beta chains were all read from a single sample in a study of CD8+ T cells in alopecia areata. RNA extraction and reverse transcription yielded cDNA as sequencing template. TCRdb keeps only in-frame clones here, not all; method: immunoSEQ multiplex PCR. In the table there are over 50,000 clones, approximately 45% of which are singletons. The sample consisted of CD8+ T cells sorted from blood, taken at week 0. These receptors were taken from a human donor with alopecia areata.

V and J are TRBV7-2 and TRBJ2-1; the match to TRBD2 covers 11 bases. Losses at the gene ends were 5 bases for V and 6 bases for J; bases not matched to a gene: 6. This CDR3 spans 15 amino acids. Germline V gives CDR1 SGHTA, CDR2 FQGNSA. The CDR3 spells CASSTGLAGVNEQFF. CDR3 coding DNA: TGTGCCAGCAGCACCGGACTAGCGGGCGTCAATGAGCAGTTCTTC.

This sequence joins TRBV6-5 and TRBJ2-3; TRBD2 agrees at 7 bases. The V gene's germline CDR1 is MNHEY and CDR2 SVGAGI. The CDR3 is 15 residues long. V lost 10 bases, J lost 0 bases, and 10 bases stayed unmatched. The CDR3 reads CATRGASGSTDTQYF. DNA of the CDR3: TGTGCCACAAGAGGGGCTAGCGGTAGCACAGATACGCAGTATTTT.

CDR3 bases: TGTGCCAGCAGTTTAGCGGGAGCAGAGACCCAGTACTTC. Residues: CASSLAGAETQYF. The gene calls are TRBV27 and TRBJ2-5; 7 bases are shared with TRBD2. Germline V gene data show CDR1 as MNHEY and CDR2 as SMNVEV (reference sequence). The CDR3 sequence is 13 residues long. V was pared by 2 bases and J by 4 bases, with 1 base of the junction left unmatched.

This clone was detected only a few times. CDR3 protein: CASSSLSYEQYF. For the CDR3, the DNA is TGCGCCAGCAGCTCCCTTTCCTACGAGCAGTACTTC. The chain uses TRBV4-1 and TRBJ2-7, with D unresolved. Germline values: CDR1 MGHRA, CDR2 YSYEKL. Trimming shortened V by 5 bases and J by 1 base, and 6 bases separated the two germline ends. The CDR3 runs 12 residues.

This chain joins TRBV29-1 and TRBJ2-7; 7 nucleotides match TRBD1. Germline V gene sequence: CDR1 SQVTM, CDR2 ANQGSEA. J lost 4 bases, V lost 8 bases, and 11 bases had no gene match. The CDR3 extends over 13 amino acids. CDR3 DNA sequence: TGCAGCTTCCGGGACAGCGGTCTTTACGAGCAGTACTTC. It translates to CSFRDSGLYEQYF.

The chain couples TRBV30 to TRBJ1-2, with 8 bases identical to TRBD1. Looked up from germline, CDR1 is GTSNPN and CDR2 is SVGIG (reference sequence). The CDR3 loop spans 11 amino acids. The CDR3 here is CVTGENYGYTF. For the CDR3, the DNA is TGTGTGACAGGGGAAAACTATGGCTACACCTTC.